This T cell receptor beta chain was retrieved from a study of CD8+ T cells in alopecia areata (dated by TCRdb to between 2017 and 2018). Turning to the overall study: Treated patients were enrolled in an open-label pilot trial of oral tofacitinib at 5 to 10 mg twice daily for moderate-to-severe alopecia areata. immunoSEQ multiplex PCR using 35 Vbeta forward primers and 13 Jbeta reverse primers was used to amplify TCRbeta CDR3 regions. Tofacitinib-treated patients had biopsies at baseline and at 4 and 24 weeks of treatment, with a later scalp biopsy in several patients. In humans, TCRbeta sequencing was performed on scalp tissue and on sorted CD4+ and CD8+ peripheral blood T cells from healthy controls and from patients with patchy or totalis/universalis alopecia areata. The SALT score, which quantifies the percentage of affected scalp surface area, was used to measure disease severity in treated patients. Tofacitinib was administered for 6 to 18 months, and 6 months of follow-up off drug were then conducted to assess delayed response and recurrence. Scalp clonality was compared across normal scalp (n=4), patchy alopecia areata scalp (n=8), and alopecia totalis/universalis scalp (n=8). RNA came from the PAXgene miRNA kit for fixed scalp, the miRNeasy kit for PBMCs, and the RNeasy kit for mouse skin. The study used high-throughput TCRbeta sequencing to examine T cell clonal expansion in alopecia areata, in both the C3H/HeJ mouse model and human patients.

The sample's time point, from its label and the paper: more than 3 weeks on oral tofacitinib. Read against the paper, the sample's treatment or condition label means: oral pan-JAK inhibitor, 5-10 mg twice daily. Lesional scalp punch biopsies and peripheral blood were collected from alopecia areata patients. PBMCs were separated by density centrifugation and stained for CD3, CD4 and CD8, after which CD4+ and CD8+ T cells were sorted on a FACSAria. The protocol used for the library was the immunoSEQ multiplex PCR assay. RNA was extracted from all samples and reverse transcribed into cDNA, which served as template for TCR sequencing. First-strand cDNA was synthesized with SuperScript III using a 2:1 mix of oligo-dT and random hexamers. Amplification bias was assessed with a synthetic immune receptor repertoire, and residual bias was removed computationally. As for how the authors treated the data: Raw reads were preprocessed to remove errors, and CDR3 was defined according to IMGT conventions as the region from the conserved cysteine to phenylalanine. Clonality was computed as 1 minus the Shannon entropy, with the entropy normalized by log2 of the number of productive unique TCRs. CD4 or CD8 identity of scalp clones was inferred by cross-referencing scalp TCRbeta sequences with sorted blood CD4 and CD8 repertoires. In TCRdb, the immuneACCESS table is reduced to in-frame sequences with V and J assigned. These tables do not hold every clone; where another copy was compared, an unresolved V gene accounts for under half, and the others remain unexplained. That table furnishes V, J and clone size, whereas the DNA furnished D and trimming. The sample data list roughly 200,000 clones, and 50% to 60% of these were observed just once. The top ten constitute less than 3.5% of the sample.

As regards this clone: Its specific antigen is unknown. Base qualities are missing; no much larger clone stands one base away.

As encoded in the germline V gene, CDR1 is MGHDK while CDR2 is SYGVNS. From the cysteine up to the phenylalanine, the CDR3 has a length of 15 residues. Just CDR3 DNA is preserved here, 45 bases in frame from base 1. Cut back by 4 bases and 8 bases, the V and J ends lie 20 bases apart. Broad study findings and their caveats: Shared TCR sequences between patients were less evident than in mice, which may be partly attributable to HLA diversity in the patient population. The treated cohort was small, with a single nonresponder, so links between baseline CD8+ expansion and response need larger studies. Unlike mouse skin, which is dominated by gammadelta T cells, normal human skin has resident alphabeta T cells that are also sequenced, and this complicates analysis of the scalp TCR repertoire. Compared with normal scalp, lesional scalp had higher clonality and more expanded CD8+ clones, particularly in alopecia totalis/universalis, a pattern that suggests antigenic drive. During tofacitinib treatment, many expanded lesional clones remained in scalp and blood, and this persistence may partly explain relapse after treatment is stopped. With tofacitinib, both scalp clonality and the number of expanded CD8+ clones among the top 100 scalp clones went down significantly.

The sample in question was CD4+ T cells sorted from blood, obtained at week 4, from a patient treated with tofacitinib. The TCR comes from a human donor with alopecia areata. Rearrangement joined TRBV25-1 to TRBJ1-2, and the D gene may be TRBD1, 5 bases matching. The CDR3 here reads CASSGRQTGYEGYTF. The nucleotides are TGTGCCAGCAGTGGCCGACAGACGGGCTACGAAGGCTACACCTTC.